This record concerns one TCR beta chain sequence. The table came from immunoSEQ multiplex PCR; TCRdb's copy has only in-frame clones and leaves some out. This sample has tens of thousands of clones; approximately 90% occur once, and the top ten carry around 30%. Germline-derived CDR1 and CDR2 are SGHAT and FQNNGV. The CDR3 sequence is 14 residues long. V was pared by 2 bases and J by 3 bases, with 10 bases between. This sample was taken from a study of OX40 agonist ivuxolimab in advanced cancers. The sample was CD4+ or CD8+ T cells sorted from blood, taken in a trial of the OX40 agonist ivuxolimab. The V call is TRBV11-2, the J call TRBJ1-2; maybe TRBD1 (6 bases). The receptor's source is an adult with an advanced solid tumor such as melanoma, head and neck, liver or kidney cancer. The CDR3 DNA is TGTGCCAGCAGCTTACCGTGGACAGACTATGGCTACACCTTC. Its translation: CASSLPWTDYGYTF.